Below are 27 T cell receptor beta chains sequenced from a single sample in a study of T cell repertoires in cytomegalovirus infection. TCRdb processed the reads anew with MiXCR; each CDR3 protein has one entry. The data show about 150,000 distinct CDR3 sequences, 17% seen once. Sample: CD8+ T cells from PBMCs. These receptors were collected from a human donor in good health (CMV status not recorded). Some clones in this sample may be carry-over from other donors' samples.

This clonotype was recorded a few times. The chain carries TRBV28 and TRBJ1-1; no firm D call. The ends were cut back, 8 bases at V and 0 bases at J, with 7 bases in the middle. The V gene's germline CDR1 is MDHEN and CDR2 SYDVKM. The CDR3 consists of 12 residues. CDR3 amino acids: CASGYMNTEAFF. CDR3 DNA: TGTGCCAGCGGGTACATGAACACTGAAGCTTTCTTT.

The chain employs TRBV6-2 or TRBV6-3 and TRBJ2-2, with 9 bases fitting TRBD1. Germline assignment: CDR1 MNHEY and CDR2 SVGEGT. The CDR3 runs to 15 residues. Trimming removed 6 bases from V and 4 bases from J; junction bases left unmatched: 6. The CDR3 DNA follows: TGTGCCAGCAGACAGGGGGCCAGGACCACCGGGGAGCTGTTTTTT. Protein sequence: CASRQGARTTGELFF.

The chain links TRBV4-3 to TRBJ2-1, with 7 bases that match TRBD1. Trimming at V came to 0 bases and at J to 2 bases, leaving 4 bases not matched to a gene. Germline CDR1 is LGHNA and CDR2 is YSLEER. CDR3 size: 16 residues. The CDR3 bases are TGCGCCAGCAGCCAAGATGGGCAGGGGGCCTACAATGAGCAGTTCTTC. Amino acid sequence: CASSQDGQGAYNEQFF.

J is TRBJ2-5 and V is TRBV6-8; D not certain. Trimming shortened V by 0 bases and J by 1 base, and 3 bases separated the two germline ends. CDR1 MNHGY and CDR2 SAAAGT come from the germline V gene. The CDR3 spans 13 residues. CDR3 bases: TGTGCCAGCAGTTACTCGGGCCAAGAGACCCAGTACTTC. Amino acids: CASSYSGQETQYF.

This clonotype was counted many times. The genes are TRBV7-2 and TRBJ1-5; TRBD1 matches 9 bases. In germline, CDR1 is SGHTA, CDR2 FQGNSA. The length of the CDR3 is 15 residues. After removal of 5 bases from V and 6 bases from J, the junction contained 8 bases not matched to a gene. Here the CDR3 DNA reads TGTGCCAGCAGCATGCGGACAGGGGACGGTCAGCCCCAGCATTTT. Amino acid sequence: CASSMRTGDGQPQHF. The complete variable domain, with remaining parts taken from reference TRBV7-2 and TRBJ1-5, reads GAGVSQSPSNKVTEKGKDVELRCDPISGHTALYWYRQSLGQGLEFLIYFQGNSAPDKSGLPSDRFSAERTGGSVSTLTIQRTQQEDSAVYLCASSMRTGDGQPQHFGDGTRLSIL.

J is TRBJ2-1 and V is TRBV4-1; a possible D gene is TRBD2 (6 bases). There are 16 residues in the CDR3. Germline V gene data show CDR1 as MGHRA and CDR2 as YSYEKL. The V gene lost 0 bases and the J gene lost 8 bases, with 17 bases spanning the gap. CDR3 nucleotides: TGCGCCAGCAGCCAAGAAGGGTACCGCGGGACCGATGAGCAGTTCTTC. Protein product: CASSQEGYRGTDEQFF.

V and J are TRBV4-3 and TRBJ2-1, with 8 bases fitting TRBD2. The CDR3 length is 15 residues. V lost 1 base, J lost 6 bases, and 5 bases stayed unmatched. Germline V gene lookup returns CDR1 LGHNA and CDR2 YSLEER. The CDR3 sequence is CASSQVVGRANEQFF. In nucleotides, the CDR3 is TGCGCCAGCAGCCAAGTCGTCGGGAGGGCCAATGAGCAGTTCTTC.

This clonotype came up a few times. The CDR3 DNA reads TGTGCCAGCTTCCCTTCGGACACCGGGGAGCTGTTTTTT. Translated: CASFPSDTGELFF. J is TRBJ2-2 and V is TRBV6-2 or TRBV6-3; D remains ambiguous. The CDR3 extends over 13 amino acids. Looked up from germline, CDR1 is MNHEY and CDR2 is SVGEGT. V was shortened by 8 bases and J by 3 bases, with 10 bases between the two germline ends.

This chain joins TRBV28 and TRBJ2-3, with D perhaps TRBD2 (7 bases). Deletions cut 8 bases from V and 3 bases from J, with 12 bases between. CDR3 length: 13 amino acids. Germline V gene data show CDR1 as MDHEN and CDR2 as SYDVKM. CDR3 residues: CASWEGDTDTQYF. CDR3 DNA sequence: TGTGCCAGCTGGGAGGGGGATACAGATACGCAGTATTTT.

The rearrangement links TRBV28 to TRBJ2-3, with D possibly matching TRBD1 (7 bases). The CDR3 covers 16 residues. Trimming pared 0 bases from V and 2 bases from J, leaving 12 bases between. Germline V gene sequence: CDR1 MDHEN, CDR2 SYDVKM. CDR3 nucleotide sequence: TGTGCCAGCAGTTTATGGGAGGGGGCAAACACAGATACGCAGTATTTT. It encodes CASSLWEGANTDTQYF.

This clonotype showed up just a few times. This sequence joins TRBV11-2 and TRBJ2-1, with TRBD2 matching over 11 bases. Looked up from germline, CDR1 is SGHAT and CDR2 is FQNNGV. This CDR3 has 14 amino acids. The V segment lost 7 bases and the J segment 7 bases; nucleotides outside the gene matches: 6. In nucleotides, the CDR3 is TGTGCCAGCACCGGGACTAGCGGAGAGAATGAGCAGTTCTTC. Amino acids: CASTGTSGENEQFF. The complete variable domain, with remaining parts taken from reference TRBV11-2 and TRBJ2-1, reads EAGVAQSPRYKIIEKRQSVAFWCNPISGHATLYWYQQILGQGPKLLIQFQNNGVVDDSQLPKDRFSAERLKGVDSTLKIQPAKLEDSAVYLCASTGTSGENEQFFGPGTRLTVL.

The gene calls are TRBV19 and TRBJ2-1; a possible D gene is TRBD2 (5 bases). Germline CDR1 LNHDA, CDR2 SQIVND (reference sequence). CDR3 length: 14 residues. The germline V and J ends were trimmed by 7 bases and 2 bases, with 12 bases remaining between them. CDR3 nucleotides: TGTGCCAGTACCCCCCTCGGGACCTACAATGAGCAGTTCTTC. It specifies CASTPLGTYNEQFF.

V and J are TRBV27 and TRBJ2-7; no reliable D call. Germline V lookup: CDR1 MNHEY, CDR2 SMNVEV (reference sequence). Between the trimmed V and J ends, which lost 6 bases and 5 bases, there was a span of 11 bases. CDR3 length equals 12 residues. The CDR3 coding sequence is TGTGCCAGCAGCCTTGGTCGGGACGAGCAGTACTTC. As protein: CASSLGRDEQYF.

In this sample, this clonotype turned up a few times. The genes are TRBV7-9 and TRBJ1-2; a weak D match, TRBD1 (5 bases). The CDR3 runs 12 residues. Germline assignment: CDR1 SEHNR and CDR2 FQNEAQ (reference sequence). The germline V and J ends were trimmed by 4 bases and 11 bases, with 14 bases remaining between them. The DNA of the CDR3 is TGTGCCAGCAGCTCCGGGGCCCGGGGGTACACCTTC. It yields the protein CASSSGARGYTF.

This clonotype was counted ten times or more. The chain recombines TRBV7-8 with TRBJ2-7, with a possible D match to TRBD1 (5 bases). Germline assignment: CDR1 SGHVS and CDR2 FQNEAQ. With 4 bases removed from V and 7 bases from J, the gap between germline ends came to 14 bases. This CDR3 is 13 amino acids long. CDR3 sequence reads: CASSSKTTDEQYF. DNA of the CDR3: TGTGCCAGCAGCTCGAAGACGACAGATGAGCAGTACTTC.

This clonotype was observed many times. This chain connects TRBV10-2 to TRBJ2-3; D tentatively reads TRBD1 or TRBD2 (5 bases each). The CDR3 is 16 amino acids. Germline CDR1 WSHSY, CDR2 SAAADI. Trimming pared 4 bases from V and 4 bases from J, leaving 18 bases between. The CDR3 coding sequence is TGCGCCAGCAGTGTGGGACCCTCGACGTATCCAGATACGCAGTATTTT. Translating it yields CASSVGPSTYPDTQYF.

J is TRBJ1-1 and V is TRBV12-5; unclear D gene. The CDR3 loop spans 12 amino acids. The V end lost 1 base, the J end lost 4 bases, and 4 bases lay between the germline ends. Germline CDR1 and CDR2: LGHNT and FRNRAP. The CDR3 region has the DNA TGTGCTAGTGGTTTGGATCCCACTGAAGCTTTCTTT. It yields the protein CASGLDPTEAFF. Full variable domain (rest looked up from reference TRBV12-5 and TRBJ1-1): DARVTQTPRHKVTEMGQEVTMRCQPILGHNTVFWYRQTMMQGLELLAYFRNRAPLDDSGMPKDRFSAEMPDATLATLKIQPSEPRDSAVYFCASGLDPTEAFFGQGTRLTVV.

This clonotype showed up just a few times. This chain joins TRBV3-1 and TRBJ2-1, with 7 bases fitting TRBD2. CDR1 and CDR2 (germline): LGHDT, YNNKEL (reference sequence). The V segment lost 3 bases and the J segment 2 bases; nucleotides outside the gene matches: 7. This CDR3 has 16 amino acids. The CDR3 reads CASSQRASGPYNEQFF. The CDR3 bases are TGTGCCAGCAGCCAGCGTGCTAGCGGCCCCTACAATGAGCAGTTCTTC.

The chain joins TRBV28 to TRBJ2-7, with unresolved D. The V gene lost 8 bases and the J gene lost 0 bases, with 17 bases spanning the gap. This CDR3 comprises 15 residues. Germline loops: CDR1 MDHEN, CDR2 SYDVKM. The CDR3 loop reads CASSTSPRSSYEQYF. CDR3 coding DNA: TGTGCCAGCTCCACGTCGCCTAGGAGCTCCTACGAGCAGTACTTC.

This clonotype was seen more than once but under ten times. The V gene is TRBV5-1, the J gene TRBJ2-2, with TRBD1 matching over 9 bases. CDR1 is SGHRS and CDR2 is YFSETQ in the germline V gene. J lost 3 bases, V lost 2 bases, and 8 bases had no gene match. The CDR3 consists of 17 residues. CDR3 nucleotide sequence: TGCGCCAGCAGCTTCAACCCGGGACAGGGCGACACCGGGGAGCTGTTTTTT. It encodes CASSFNPGQGDTGELFF.

This clonotype has just a few counts. This rearrangement joins TRBV7-9 to TRBJ1-2, with TRBD1 matching 8 bases. The ends lost 1 base at V and 8 bases at J; junction bases unmatched: 12. This CDR3 has 16 amino acids. The germline CDR1 and CDR2 sequences are SEHNR and FQNEAQ (reference sequence). CDR3: CASSLVAGGALEGYTF. The CDR3 bases are TGTGCCAGCAGCTTAGTTGCAGGGGGCGCTTTAGAAGGCTACACCTTC.

The chain couples TRBV7-9 to TRBJ2-1; the match to TRBD1 covers 7 bases. V was pared by 4 bases and J by 7 bases, with 16 bases of the junction left unmatched. Germline values: CDR1 SEHNR, CDR2 FQNEAQ (reference sequence). There are 17 residues in the CDR3. For the CDR3, the DNA is TGTGCCAGCAGCTCTCACCGTTCGGGACAGCTAAAGAATGAGCAGTTCTTC. This sequence encodes CASSSHRSGQLKNEQFF.

Many counts were recorded for this clonotype. J is TRBJ2-5 and V is TRBV11-2; no firm D call. Trimming took off 5 bases at V and 4 bases at J, with 17 bases between the two ends. CDR1 is SGHAT and CDR2 is FQNNGV in the germline V gene. This CDR3 spans 15 amino acids. CDR3 bases: TGTGCCAGCAGCCGCCGCGGAGAAATGGGAGAGACCCAGTACTTC. Its translation is CASSRRGEMGETQYF.

The count of this clonotype is one. The genes are TRBV2 and TRBJ2-5; D may be TRBD1 (5 bases). Germline V gene lookup returns CDR1 SNHLY and CDR2 FYNNEI. The CDR3 loop spans 13 amino acids. The DNA for the CDR3 is TGTGTCGCAGAGAGACAGCAAGAAGAGACCCAGTACTTC. Amino acids: CVAERQQEETQYF. Together with reference TRBV2 and TRBJ2-5, the CDR3 gives the full variable domain: EPEVTQTPSHQVTQMGQEVILRCVPISNHLYFYWYRQILGQKVEFLVSFYNNEISEKSEIFDDQFSVERPDGSNFTLKIRSTKLEDSAMYFCVAERQQEETQYFGPGTRLLVL.

The chain carries TRBV5-1 and TRBJ2-3; D might be TRBD1 or TRBD2, each matching 5 bases. The CDR3 runs to 16 residues. The ends were cut back, 3 bases at V and 3 bases at J, with 17 bases in the middle. CDR1 is SGHRS, CDR2 YFSETQ, per germline. The CDR3 protein is CASSSAWGRGTDTQYF. Here the CDR3 DNA reads TGCGCCAGCAGCTCCGCTTGGGGGAGAGGGACAGATACGCAGTATTTT.

This chain uses TRBV28 with TRBJ1-1; D perhaps matches TRBD1 (5 bases). The ends were cut back, 2 bases at V and 0 bases at J, with 13 bases in the middle. Germline V gives CDR1 MDHEN, CDR2 SYDVKM. The CDR3 runs 16 residues. The CDR3 DNA follows: TGTGCCAGCAGTTTACCTGACAGCTTTCTGAACACTGAAGCTTTCTTT. This sequence encodes CASSLPDSFLNTEAFF.

This clonotype turned up a few times. A far larger clone is a single base away, which makes a read error likely. The V and J genes are TRBV7-9 and TRBJ1-5; D is unresolved. Trimming took off 1 base at V and 6 bases at J, with 4 bases between the two ends. The CDR3 is made up of 12 amino acids. Germline values: CDR1 SEHNR, CDR2 FQNEAQ (reference sequence). CDR3 sequence: CASSLEGQPQHF. Written as DNA, the CDR3 is TGTGCCAGCAGCTTAGAGGGTCAGCCCCAGCATTTT.